Listed below are T cell receptor beta chains from one sample, sequenced in a study of T cells in Graves' hyperthyroidism and ophthalmopathy. Via MiXCR, TCRdb re-called the multiplex PCR reads, giving one row per CDR3 protein. The sample consists of 500,000 to 750,000 distinct CDR3 sequences, approximately 14% of them appearing once. Sequenced input: blood. The receptors originated from a woman aged 25 to 39 with Graves' hyperthyroidism. CDR3s include the opening cysteine and the closing phenylalanine or tryptophan. A D gene is named only where the DNA matches it firmly. Size is stated for part of the rows, as once, few or many counts, or as a class when the clone is expanded.

V gene: TRBV7-2
J gene: TRBJ2-7
clone size: many
D gene: TRBD1
CDR3 protein: CASSLPGTVSYEQYF
CDR3 DNA: TGTGCCAGCAGCTTGCCCGGGACAGTATCCTACGAGCAGTACTTC

V gene: TRBV29-1
J gene: TRBJ2-3
clone size: -
D gene: TRBD2
CDR3 protein: CSAGGGSSTDTQYF
CDR3 DNA: TGCAGCGCTGGGGGGGGGTCTAGCACAGATACGCAGTATTTT

V gene: TRBV4-2
J gene: TRBJ2-2
clone size: few
D gene: TRBD2
CDR3 protein: CASSRLSGRTYTGELFF
CDR3 DNA: TGTGCCAGCAGCCGACTTAGCGGGAGGACTTACACCGGGGAGCTGTTTTTT

V gene: TRBV28
J gene: TRBJ2-3
clone size: many
D gene: TRBD1
CDR3 protein: CASSSPGGGADTQYF
CDR3 DNA: TGTGCCAGCAGTTCTCCAGGGGGCGGCGCAGATACGCAGTATTTT

V gene: TRBV27
J gene: TRBJ2-2
clone size: few
D gene: -
CDR3 protein: CASSLWSTGELFF
CDR3 DNA: TGTGCCAGCAGTTTATGGAGCACCGGGGAGCTGTTTTTT

V gene: TRBV29-1
J gene: TRBJ2-1
clone size: many
D gene: TRBD2
CDR3 protein: CSVGTSGSHFSYNEQFF
CDR3 DNA: TGCAGCGTCGGGACTAGCGGGAGCCATTTCTCCTACAATGAGCAGTTCTTC

V gene: TRBV6-5
J gene: TRBJ1-5
clone size: -
D gene: -
CDR3 protein: CASSYSIRVDQPQHF
CDR3 DNA: TGTGCCAGCAGTTACTCGATCCGGGTTGATCAGCCCCAGCATTTT

V gene: TRBV28
J gene: TRBJ2-1
clone size: many
D gene: -
CDR3 protein: CASSLYSETPHGGIMGEQFF
CDR3 DNA: TGTGCCAGCAGTTTATATTCCGAGACACCCCACGGCGGGATAATGGGAGAGCAGTTCTTC

V gene: TRBV10-3
J gene: TRBJ1-3
clone size: many
D gene: -
CDR3 protein: CAIIQSFANTIYF
CDR3 DNA: TGTGCCATCATCCAGAGTTTTGCAAACACCATATATTTT

V gene: TRBV27
J gene: TRBJ2-4
clone size: many
D gene: TRBD1
CDR3 protein: CASSRSPTGATKNIQYF
CDR3 DNA: TGTGCCAGCAGCCGATCCCCCACAGGGGCGACCAAAAACATTCAGTACTTC

V gene: TRBV27
J gene: TRBJ2-7
clone size: many
D gene: -
CDR3 protein: CASSRNYYSGTSYEQYF
CDR3 DNA: TGTGCCAGCAGTCGTAATTATTATTCCGGAACTTCCTACGAGCAGTACTTC

V gene: TRBV12-3/TRBV12-4
J gene: TRBJ2-1
clone size: many
D gene: TRBD1
CDR3 protein: CASSARTGVDEQFF
CDR3 DNA: TGTGCCAGCAGTGCAAGGACAGGGGTCGATGAGCAGTTCTTC

V gene: TRBV2
J gene: TRBJ2-3
clone size: many
D gene: -
CDR3 protein: CASSAAWRGADTQYF
CDR3 DNA: TGTGCCAGCAGCGCTGCCTGGAGGGGGGCAGATACGCAGTATTTT

V gene: TRBV28
J gene: TRBJ1-6
clone size: many
D gene: TRBD1
CDR3 protein: CASSLDRDPSPLHF
CDR3 DNA: TGTGCCAGCAGTTTGGACAGGGACCCATCACCCCTCCACTTT

V gene: TRBV5-1
J gene: TRBJ2-7
clone size: -
D gene: -
CDR3 protein: CASSLDGSPYNEQYF
CDR3 DNA: TGCGCCAGCAGCTTGGACGGGAGCCCCTACAATGAGCAGTACTTC

V gene: TRBV6-2/TRBV6-3
J gene: TRBJ2-1
clone size: -
D gene: -
CDR3 protein: CASSYSMTMGNEQFF
CDR3 DNA: TGTGCCAGCAGTTACTCGATGACTATGGGCAATGAGCAGTTCTTC

V gene: TRBV19
J gene: TRBJ2-2
clone size: -
D gene: -
CDR3 protein: CASSGRLGGELFF
CDR3 DNA: TGTGCCAGTAGCGGCCGTCTAGGAGGGGAGCTGTTTTTT

V gene: TRBV5-6
J gene: TRBJ2-7
clone size: many
D gene: -
CDR3 protein: CASSPDPTTYEQYF
CDR3 DNA: TGTGCCAGCAGCCCGGACCCTACCACCTACGAGCAGTACTTC

V gene: TRBV27
J gene: TRBJ1-2
clone size: many
D gene: TRBD1
CDR3 protein: CASSPRQGGNYGYTF
CDR3 DNA: TGTGCCAGCAGTCCTAGACAGGGGGGTAACTATGGCTACACCTTC

V gene: TRBV11-2
J gene: TRBJ1-2
clone size: many
D gene: -
CDR3 protein: CATSGRNYGYTF
CDR3 DNA: TGTGCCACCTCCGGCAGAAACTATGGCTACACCTTC

V gene: TRBV5-5
J gene: TRBJ2-3
clone size: many
D gene: TRBD2
CDR3 protein: CASSFTVSAGATDTQYF
CDR3 DNA: TGTGCCAGCAGCTTCACGGTATCAGCGGGAGCCACAGATACGCAGTATTTT

V gene: TRBV5-1
J gene: TRBJ2-7
clone size: many
D gene: TRBD1
CDR3 protein: CASSRYLTGELGPRFYEQYF
CDR3 DNA: TGCGCCAGCAGCCGATATTTGACAGGGGAGTTAGGGCCCCGTTTCTACGAGCAGTACTTC

V gene: TRBV12-3/TRBV12-4
J gene: TRBJ1-2
clone size: many
D gene: -
CDR3 protein: CASSLLDLAGYGYTF
CDR3 DNA: TGTGCCAGCAGTTTATTGGACCTGGCTGGGTATGGCTACACCTTC

V gene: TRBV3-1
J gene: TRBJ2-7
clone size: -
D gene: -
CDR3 protein: CASSRSGSESAAEQYF
CDR3 DNA: TGTGCCAGCAGCCGATCCGGGTCCGAGTCCGCGGCCGAGCAGTACTTC

V gene: TRBV11-2
J gene: TRBJ2-7
clone size: many
D gene: -
CDR3 protein: CASSPEAGSGAREQYF
CDR3 DNA: TGTGCCAGCAGCCCAGAAGCGGGTAGTGGGGCCCGCGAGCAGTACTTC

V gene: TRBV6-1
J gene: TRBJ1-5
clone size: few
D gene: TRBD1
CDR3 protein: CASSEPPWDRSTNSNQPQHF
CDR3 DNA: TGTGCCAGCAGTGAACCGCCTTGGGACAGGTCCACAAATAGCAATCAGCCCCAGCATTTT

V gene: TRBV5-1
J gene: TRBJ2-7
clone size: many
D gene: -
CDR3 protein: CASSLGLFSYEQYF
CDR3 DNA: TGCGCCAGCAGCCTCGGACTGTTCTCCTACGAGCAGTACTTC

V gene: TRBV29-1
J gene: TRBJ2-5
clone size: few
D gene: TRBD2
CDR3 protein: CSVEGREAQETQYF
CDR3 DNA: TGCAGCGTTGAAGGGCGGGAGGCACAAGAGACCCAGTACTTC

V gene: TRBV5-8
J gene: TRBJ2-1
clone size: -
D gene: TRBD1
CDR3 protein: CASSLKAGTGDNEQFF
CDR3 DNA: TGTGCCAGCAGCTTGAAGGCCGGGACAGGAGACAATGAGCAGTTCTTC

V gene: TRBV7-9
J gene: TRBJ2-3
clone size: few
D gene: TRBD2
CDR3 protein: CASSDPIAGRTDTQYF
CDR3 DNA: TGTGCCAGCAGCGACCCTATAGCGGGAAGGACAGATACGCAGTATTTT

V gene: TRBV28
J gene: TRBJ2-7
clone size: many
D gene: TRBD1
CDR3 protein: CASSSTGAGTYEQYF
CDR3 DNA: TGTGCCAGCAGTTCGACAGGGGCCGGGACCTACGAGCAGTACTTC

V gene: TRBV3-1
J gene: TRBJ2-3
clone size: -
D gene: TRBD2
CDR3 protein: CASSPGTSGILLKKKETQYF
CDR3 DNA: TGTGCCAGCAGCCCCGGGACTAGCGGGATCCTGCTAAAGAAAAAGGAAACGCAGTATTTT

V gene: TRBV29-1
J gene: TRBJ2-3
clone size: few
D gene: -
CDR3 protein: CSINAVGRTSTDTQYF
CDR3 DNA: TGCAGCATTAATGCCGTGGGCAGGACCAGCACAGATACGCAGTATTTT

V gene: TRBV6-2/TRBV6-3
J gene: TRBJ2-2
clone size: many
D gene: TRBD2
CDR3 protein: CASSSSELLAGKGTGELFF
CDR3 DNA: TGTGCCAGCAGTTCCTCCGAGCTGCTAGCGGGAAAGGGAACCGGGGAGCTGTTTTTT

V gene: TRBV12-3/TRBV12-4
J gene: TRBJ1-1
clone size: many
D gene: -
CDR3 protein: CASSLFGGTEAFF
CDR3 DNA: TGTGCCAGCAGTTTATTTGGGGGCACTGAAGCTTTCTTT

V gene: TRBV9
J gene: TRBJ2-3
clone size: -
D gene: -
CDR3 protein: CASSVQGYTDTQYF
CDR3 DNA: TGTGCCAGCAGCGTTCAGGGTTACACAGATACGCAGTATTTT

V gene: TRBV28
J gene: TRBJ2-2
clone size: few
D gene: -
CDR3 protein: CASRAKNTGELFF
CDR3 DNA: TGTGCCAGCAGGGCCAAGAACACCGGGGAGCTGTTTTTT

V gene: TRBV11-2
J gene: TRBJ2-7
clone size: many
D gene: -
CDR3 protein: CASSLAIYEQYF
CDR3 DNA: TGTGCCAGCAGCTTAGCGATATACGAGCAGTACTTC

V gene: TRBV9
J gene: TRBJ2-2
clone size: few
D gene: -
CDR3 protein: CASSVTGRVVGAGELFF
CDR3 DNA: TGTGCCAGCAGCGTAACCGGCCGCGTCGTTGGTGCCGGGGAGCTGTTTTTT

V gene: TRBV5-1
J gene: TRBJ2-7
clone size: many
D gene: -
CDR3 protein: CASSTDSSQGYEQYF
CDR3 DNA: TGCGCCAGCAGCACGGACTCCTCACAGGGCTACGAGCAGTACTTC

V gene: TRBV27
J gene: TRBJ1-6
clone size: -
D gene: -
CDR3 protein: CASSQGGSPYNSPLHF
CDR3 DNA: TGTGCCAGCAGCCAAGGAGGGAGTCCCTATAATTCACCCCTCCACTTT

V gene: TRBV20-1
J gene: TRBJ2-3
clone size: many
D gene: -
CDR3 protein: CSAMGLGTDTQYF
CDR3 DNA: TGCAGTGCTATGGGACTGGGGACAGATACGCAGTATTTT

V gene: TRBV6-1
J gene: TRBJ1-5
clone size: many
D gene: TRBD1
CDR3 protein: CATLTGGGDQPQHF
CDR3 DNA: TGTGCCACCCTTACAGGGGGGGGCGATCAGCCCCAGCATTTT

V gene: TRBV18
J gene: TRBJ2-1
clone size: many
D gene: -
CDR3 protein: CASSPNFGNEQFF
CDR3 DNA: TGTGCCAGCTCACCAAATTTTGGTAATGAGCAGTTCTTC

V gene: TRBV30
J gene: TRBJ2-1
clone size: many
D gene: -
CDR3 protein: CAWREINEQFF
CDR3 DNA: TGTGCCTGGAGAGAGATCAATGAGCAGTTCTTC

V gene: TRBV6-5
J gene: TRBJ2-1
clone size: -
D gene: TRBD2
CDR3 protein: CASSYTGTSGSYEQFF
CDR3 DNA: TGTGCCAGCAGTTATACCGGGACTAGCGGGAGTTATGAGCAGTTCTTC

V gene: TRBV29-1
J gene: TRBJ2-7
clone size: few
D gene: TRBD2
CDR3 protein: CSVIVGLGAGEQYF
CDR3 DNA: TGCAGCGTCATCGTAGGACTAGGCGCGGGCGAGCAGTACTTC

V gene: TRBV7-9
J gene: TRBJ2-7
clone size: many
D gene: TRBD2
CDR3 protein: CASSLVGFSGSSYEQYF
CDR3 DNA: TGTGCCAGCAGCTTAGTCGGATTTAGCGGGAGCTCCTACGAGCAGTACTTC

V gene: TRBV12-3/TRBV12-4
J gene: TRBJ2-7
clone size: many
D gene: -
CDR3 protein: CASSPVASYEQYF
CDR3 DNA: TGTGCCAGCAGCCCCGTCGCCTCCTACGAGCAGTACTTC

V gene: TRBV2
J gene: TRBJ1-1
clone size: many
D gene: TRBD1
CDR3 protein: CASSEGTGVITEAFF
CDR3 DNA: TGTGCCAGCAGTGAAGGTACAGGGGTGATCACTGAAGCTTTCTTT

V gene: TRBV2
J gene: TRBJ2-7
clone size: many
D gene: -
CDR3 protein: CASSAQAGPYEQYF
CDR3 DNA: TGTGCCAGCAGTGCCCAGGCGGGCCCCTACGAGCAGTACTTC

V gene: TRBV12-3/TRBV12-4
J gene: TRBJ1-5
clone size: many
D gene: -
CDR3 protein: CASSPGRGQVSNQPQHF
CDR3 DNA: TGTGCCAGCAGCCCTGGTCGGGGGCAGGTTAGCAATCAGCCCCAGCATTTT

V gene: TRBV7-8
J gene: TRBJ2-7
clone size: many
D gene: TRBD1
CDR3 protein: CASSLGLGTEKDYEQYF
CDR3 DNA: TGTGCCAGCAGCTTAGGATTAGGGACAGAGAAAGACTACGAGCAGTACTTC